This entry is about one T cell receptor beta chain. The data belong to a study of blood T cell repertoires in COVID-19. The cohort comprised adults aged roughly 18 to 95 years residing in 20 to 25 US areas. Assignment of participants to cohorts was predicated upon participant-reported clinical history. The CDR3 spans 15 residues. The ends were cut back, 8 bases at V and 1 base at J, with 17 bases in the middle. Germline CDR1 and CDR2: MDHEN and SYDVKM. Per the authors' pipeline: Reference gene primer amplification gave estimated nucleated cell counts. Method: immunoSEQ multiplex PCR; TCRdb's copy keeps in-frame clones and lacks some. That table gives V, J and clone size, and the DNA gave D and trimming. The repertoire holds fewer than 350,000 clones, more than 75% seen once, with 2% to 2.5% in the top ten.

This sequence was found in a woman in her sixties or seventies in a cohort exposed to, infected with or recovered from COVID-19 (not recorded which). The chain combines TRBV28 with TRBJ1-1, with D maybe TRBD1 (6 bases). The sequenced sample was PBMCs or T cells enriched from blood (not recorded which). In nucleotides, the CDR3 is TGTGCCAGCTGTATCGACGGGACACAGAACACTGAAGCTTTCTTT. It codes for CASCIDGTQNTEAFF.